The 21 T cell receptor beta chains below were found in one sample sequenced in a study of T cell responses to AZD1222 COVID-19 vaccine. Profiled with immunoSEQ multiplex PCR; TCRdb holds only in-frame clones, not every one. The top ten clones hold approximately 2% of a sample with under 150,000 clones, 91% of them seen once. This sample comprised peripheral blood, obtained 28 days after the second AZD1222 dose. The source is an adult who received the AZD1222 COVID-19 vaccine.

CDR3 in amino acids: CASSLSQGFNEQFF. CDR3 bases: TGTGCCAGCAGTTTATCGCAGGGTTTTAATGAGCAGTTCTTC. The rearrangement links TRBV6-5 to TRBJ2-1; D might be TRBD1 (5 bases). CDR3 length: 14 amino acids. Between the trimmed V and J ends, which lost 4 bases and 7 bases, there was a span of 14 bases. Germline-derived CDR1 and CDR2 are MNHEY and SVGAGI.

The rearrangement links TRBV6-6 to TRBJ1-2; 8 positions match TRBD1. Germline lookup yields CDR1 MNHNY and CDR2 SVGAGI (reference sequence). The V segment lost 6 bases and the J segment 2 bases; nucleotides outside the gene matches: 5. This CDR3 region has 14 residues. The CDR3: CASSSGTGNYGYTF. CDR3 DNA: TGTGCCAGCAGCTCCGGGACAGGAAACTATGGCTACACCTTC.

The chain recombines TRBV12-2 with TRBJ2-7; the table's TRBD2 call for D was not verified on the DNA. TRBV12-2 is a known pseudogene. The CDR3 length is 16 residues. The CDR3, as DNA: TGTGCAAGTCGCCCCCTGGTCCCCCGGGCGGGTCACGAGCAGTACGTC. Protein sequence: CASRPLVPRAGHEQYV.

V usage is TRBV7-2 and J usage is TRBJ1-1, with D tentatively TRBD1 (5 bases). Trimming took 1 base from V and 6 from J, leaving 9 bases between them. CDR1 is SGHTA and CDR2 is FQGNSA in the germline V gene. CDR3 size: 13 residues. CDR3 sequence: CASSLDRSAEAFF. CDR3 nucleotide sequence: TGTGCCAGCAGCTTAGACAGGTCGGCTGAAGCTTTCTTT.

The chain joins TRBV5-1 to TRBJ1-2, with D unresolved. V lost 6 bases to trimming and J lost 0 bases, with 9 bases between them. CDR3 length: 13 residues. Per germline, CDR1 SGHRS and CDR2 YFSETQ. The CDR3 region is CASTSGSNYGYTF. In nucleotides, the CDR3 is TGCGCCAGCACATCCGGGTCTAACTATGGCTACACCTTC.

The rearrangement uses TRBV5-1 and TRBJ2-5; 10 bases are a match to TRBD2. CDR1 and CDR2 (germline): SGHRS, YFSETQ. This CDR3 comprises 17 residues. Trimming cost V 1 base and J 4 bases; bases outside gene matches: 10. The CDR3 sequence: CASSLWGAGGPGETQYF. The CDR3, as DNA: TGCGCCAGCAGCTTGTGGGGAGCGGGAGGGCCTGGAGAGACCCAGTACTTC.

The rearrangement links TRBV7-6 to TRBJ2-5; TRBD2 matches at 10 bases. The germline gives CDR1 SGHVS, CDR2 FNYEAQ. The V and J ends lost 5 bases and 4 bases, in that order; junction bases with no gene match: 7. The CDR3 loop spans 15 amino acids. The CDR3 DNA reads as TGTGCCAGCAGCCCCCTAGCGGGGGTCCCAGAGACCCAGTACTTC. This encodes CASSPLAGVPETQYF. Combining the CDR3 with reference TRBV7-6 and TRBJ2-5 gives the whole variable domain GAGVSQSPRYKVTKRGQDVALRCDPISGHVSLYWYRQALGQGPEFLTYFNYEAQQDKSGLPNDRFSAERPEGSISTLTIQRTEQRDSAMYRCASSPLAGVPETQYFGPGTRLLVL.

This chain connects TRBV7-8 to TRBJ2-3, with 7 positions matching TRBD2. Germline lookup yields CDR1 SGHVS and CDR2 FQNEAQ. The CDR3 extends over 16 amino acids. The V gene end was trimmed by 6 bases and the J gene end by 6 bases; junction bases not matched to a gene: 15. The CDR3 DNA reads TGTGCCAGCAGGAAGAGCCGGGACTACCCCTCGGATACGCAGTATTTT. This sequence encodes CASRKSRDYPSDTQYF. The entire variable domain, with the rest obtained from reference TRBV7-8 and TRBJ2-3, is as follows: GAGVSQSPRYKVAKRGQDVALRCDPISGHVSLFWYQQALGQGPEFLTYFQNEAQLDKSGLPSDRFFAERPEGSVSTLKIQRTQQEDSAVYLCASRKSRDYPSDTQYFGPGTRLTVL.

This clone was detected once. The CDR3 is CASTRRQGKAITDTQYF. As DNA, the CDR3 is TGTGCCAGCACCCGACGACAAGGAAAAGCCATCACAGATACGCAGTATTTT. This chain links TRBV9 with TRBJ2-3; D gene ambiguous. V lost 6 bases, J lost 2 bases, and 22 bases lay in between. In germline, CDR1 is SGDLS, CDR2 YYNGEE. The CDR3 extends over 17 amino acids.

The chain links TRBV24-1 to TRBJ2-3; 9 bases match TRBD2. CDR3 length equals 14 residues. V lost 10 bases, J lost 4 bases, and 8 bases stayed unmatched. Germline CDR1 is KGHDR and CDR2 is SFDVKD. The CDR3 loop is CATRPGLASDTQYF. CDR3 nucleotide sequence: TGTGCCACACGTCCGGGACTAGCATCAGATACGCAGTATTTT.

This clone was counted only a few times. The chain links TRBV19 to TRBJ1-2, with D tentatively TRBD1 (6 bases). V shed 9 bases and J shed 8 bases, with 22 bases lying between them. The length of the CDR3 is 14 residues. Germline CDR1 LNHDA, CDR2 SQIVND (reference sequence). Here the CDR3 DNA reads TGTGCCAGCTGCTGCGGGGGCCTGGAAGAAGGCTACACCTTC. It codes for CASCCGGLEEGYTF.

The table lists this clone with a few counts. The sample has other DNA sequences that encode this CDR3 too. The chain has TRBV30 and TRBJ1-5; TRBD1 matches at 8 bases. The CDR3 has 13 amino acids. From germline, CDR1 is GTSNPN and CDR2 SVGIG (reference sequence). V lost 4 bases, J lost 7 bases, and 6 bases stayed unmatched. CDR3 DNA sequence: TGTGCCTGGACCGGACAGGGTGGACAGCCCCAGCATTTT. Amino acid sequence: CAWTGQGGQPQHF.

The chain couples TRBV12-3 or TRBV12-4 to TRBJ2-5, with no clear D. V was cut by 0 bases and J by 5 bases, with 7 bases left in between. CDR3 length equals 13 residues. The CDR3 region is CASSLAITETQYF. In DNA form, the CDR3 reads TGTGCCAGCAGTTTAGCGATCACGGAGACCCAGTACTTC.

This clone was found once. The genes are TRBV9 and TRBJ2-5; TRBD2 agrees at 9 bases. Germline trimming cut 0 bases from V and 2 bases from J; bases unmatched to any gene: 2. The CDR3 consists of 15 residues. The germline CDR1 and CDR2 sequences are SGDLS and YYNGEE. The CDR3 nucleotides read TGTGCCAGCAGCGTAGTTAGCGGGAGACAAGAGACCCAGTACTTC. Translated, it gives CASSVVSGRQETQYF.

The rearrangement links TRBV6-6 to TRBJ1-1; no definite D call. V dropped 11 bases and J dropped 3 bases, with 19 bases sitting between them. This CDR3 is 14 amino acids long. CDR1 MNHNY and CDR2 SVGAGI come from the germline V gene (reference sequence). For the CDR3, the DNA is TGTGCCGCCCGCCCAGGCCAAGGGTACACTGAAGCTTTCTTT. It encodes CAARPGQGYTEAFF.

The chain carries TRBV10-1 and TRBJ1-1; D not resolved. The V gene's germline CDR1 is WNHNN and CDR2 SYGVQD (reference sequence). V was pared by 3 bases and J by 3 bases, with 5 bases between. This CDR3 has 12 residues. CDR3 loop: CASSDPDTEAFF. The CDR3 DNA is TGCGCCAGCAGTGACCCCGACACTGAAGCTTTCTTT.

The chain couples TRBV5-4 to TRBJ1-2, with D perhaps TRBD1 (6 bases). Trimming shortened V by 4 bases and J by 6 bases, and 10 bases separated the two germline ends. The CDR3 loop spans 12 amino acids. Germline V gene lookup returns CDR1 SGHNT and CDR2 YYREEE (reference sequence). The CDR3 is CASSQQGHGYTF. In nucleotides, the CDR3 is TGTGCCAGCAGCCAGCAGGGGCATGGCTACACCTTC.

This clone was recorded many times. V gene TRBV11-3 combines with J gene TRBJ2-7; 8 positions agree with TRBD2. The CDR3 loop spans 14 amino acids. With V trimmed by 4 bases and J by 3 bases, 5 bases remained unmatched. Per germline, CDR1 SGHNT and CDR2 YENEEA. CDR3 region: CASSSSGTSYEQYF. The CDR3 DNA is TGTGCCAGCAGCTCATCCGGGACTAGCTACGAGCAGTACTTC.

The chain is built from TRBV27 and TRBJ2-1; no clear D gene. With 5 bases removed from V and 3 bases from J, the gap between germline ends came to 11 bases. The CDR3 runs to 14 residues. Germline CDR1 is MNHEY and CDR2 is SMNVEV (reference sequence). DNA for the CDR3: TGTGCCAGCAGTGTAATGGGGTACTACAATGAGCAGTTCTTC. Its protein is CASSVMGYYNEQFF.

The chain couples TRBV5-1 to TRBJ1-5, with a possible D match to TRBD1 (5 bases). Trimming stripped 3 bases from V and 2 bases from J, with 9 bases between. The germline gives CDR1 SGHRS, CDR2 YFSETQ. The CDR3 runs to 14 residues. In nucleotides, the CDR3 is TGCGCCAGCAGCTGGGACGGGGGCAATCAGCCCCAGCATTTT. This encodes CASSWDGGNQPQHF.

The V gene is TRBV2, the J gene TRBJ2-1, with TRBD1 as a possible D gene (6 bases). Germline V lookup: CDR1 SNHLY, CDR2 FYNNEI. V dropped 8 bases and J dropped 7 bases, with 18 bases sitting between them. The CDR3 is 14 amino acids. This CDR3 reads CASARQVGGNEQFF. As DNA, the CDR3 is TGTGCCAGCGCCCGACAGGTCGGCGGGAATGAGCAGTTCTTC.